The clone carrying this T cell receptor (beta chain) was counted at least ten times. As yet, its antigen is unknown. This sequence may be a read error, since a much larger clone differs from it by one base. The CDR3 is made up of 14 amino acids. Germline CDR1 reads LGHNA; CDR2 reads YNFKEQ. The data derive from a study of metastatic and nonmetastatic thyroid tumors. Study-level background: Malignant and benign thyroid patients had repertoires compared in peripheral blood and tumor or nodule tissue. Study findings and constraints: Malignant thyroid tumors reportedly had TCR beta diversity that was significantly higher than in benign nodules, in blood and tumor.

All patients reached thyroid surgery having received no treatment beforehand. TCRdb re-clonotyped the PCR reads via MiXCR. The sample contains around 42,000 clones, over 9.5% of which appear only once. This TCR was sampled from a female donor with papillary thyroid cancer or a benign thyroid nodule (not recorded which). Some clones in this sample may be carry-over from other donors' samples. The chain has TRBV4-2 and TRBJ2-1; 12 bases align to TRBD2. Sample: blood. The CDR3 sequence: CASRRLAGDNGQFF. The CDR3 DNA reads TGTGCCAGCAGGAGACTAGCGGGAGACAATGGGCAGTTCTTC.